Presented here are 13 T cell receptor beta chains from one specimen sequenced in a study of T-cell memory formation after mild COVID-19. TCRdb itself ran the 5' RACE reads through MiXCR, one entry per CDR3 protein. The sample records roughly 260,000 distinct CDR3 sequences, about 17% being singletons. The sequenced material came from PBMCs or a T cell subset sorted from them (not recorded which). These receptors originate from a man younger than 30 who had mild COVID-19 (a few samples of this study predate the infection). Cell type and time point are not known.

In this sample, this clonotype turned up a few times. The rearrangement joins TRBV9 to TRBJ2-1, with 10 nucleotides matching TRBD2. V shed 1 base, J shed 5 bases, and the junction held 6 bases outside the gene matches. Looked up from germline, CDR1 is SGDLS and CDR2 is YYNGEE. The CDR3 totals 16 residues. The CDR3 DNA reads TGTGCCAGCAGCGTATCCAGCGGGGGGGATAACAATGAGCAGTTCTTC. Encoded protein: CASSVSSGGDNNEQFF.

The chain uses TRBV6-2 or TRBV6-3 and TRBJ2-7; 7 bases agree with TRBD1. There are 13 residues in the CDR3. Trimming removed 7 bases from V and 0 bases from J; junction bases left unmatched: 3. Germline values: CDR1 MNHEY, CDR2 SVGEGT. The CDR3 loop reads CASIRDSSYEQYF. Written as DNA, the CDR3 is TGTGCCAGCATTAGGGACAGCTCCTACGAGCAGTACTTC.

The rearrangement links TRBV5-1 to TRBJ1-1, with TRBD1 as a possible D gene (5 bases). Germline V gene data show CDR1 as SGHRS and CDR2 as YFSETQ. With 6 bases removed from V and 0 bases from J, the gap between germline ends came to 9 bases. The CDR3 totals 13 residues. This CDR3 reads CASNRGMNTEAFF. For the CDR3, the DNA is TGCGCCAGCAATAGGGGCATGAACACTGAAGCTTTCTTT.

The J gene is TRBJ2-5, the V gene TRBV29-1; D gene ambiguous. The length of the CDR3 is 13 residues. Trimming cost V 6 bases and J 4 bases, with 15 bases left between them. The V gene's germline CDR1 is SQVTM and CDR2 ANQGSEA. The CDR3 reads CSVPPVLLETQYF. CDR3 coding DNA: TGCAGCGTGCCCCCGGTGCTATTAGAGACCCAGTACTTC. Looking up the rest from reference TRBV29-1 and TRBJ2-5 gives the full variable domain: SAVISQKPSRDICQRGTSLTIQCQVDSQVTMMFWYRQQPGQSLTLIATANQGSEATYESGFVIDKFPISRPNLTFSTLTVSNMSPEDSSIYLCSVPPVLLETQYFGPGTRLLVL.

A few counts support this clonotype. This chain links TRBV12-3 or TRBV12-4 with TRBJ2-2; 8 bases are shared with TRBD2. The length of the CDR3 is 13 residues. The CDR3 protein is CATTGGRGGELFF. Written as DNA, the CDR3 is TGTGCTACCACGGGGGGGCGTGGCGGGGAGCTGTTTTTT.

The genes are TRBV2 and TRBJ1-5; D possibly corresponds to TRBD1 (5 bases). Trimming took 6 bases from V and 7 from J, leaving 13 bases between them. The CDR3 sequence is 13 residues long. Germline V gene lookup returns CDR1 SNHLY and CDR2 FYNNEI. CDR3 protein: CASRSGLGQPQHF. Here the CDR3 DNA reads TGTGCCAGCAGATCAGGGCTGGGACAGCCCCAGCATTTT.

The chain joins TRBV4-2 to TRBJ1-2; D gene ambiguous. The V gene lost 1 base and the J gene lost 8 bases, with 11 bases spanning the gap. The CDR3 loop spans 13 amino acids. Germline lookup yields CDR1 LGHNA and CDR2 YNFKEQ. The CDR3 DNA sequence: TGTGCCAGCAGCCAAGGGCTCAGGTACGGCTACACCTTC. Translation gives CASSQGLRYGYTF.

This clonotype was detected only once. V gene TRBV12-3 or TRBV12-4 combines with J gene TRBJ2-7; D is uncertain. The CDR3 has 13 residues. Trimming removed 3 bases at V and 7 bases at J, with 13 bases between. The CDR3 spells CASSFGSGGEQYF. The CDR3 region has the DNA TGTGCCAGCAGTTTCGGGTCTGGTGGAGAGCAGTACTTC.

The chain is built from TRBV5-1 and TRBJ2-1; TRBD1 might be the D (6 bases). Germline V gives CDR1 SGHRS, CDR2 YFSETQ. The CDR3 spans 17 residues. Trimming stripped 3 bases from V and 0 bases from J, with 16 bases between. CDR3 sequence: CASSSRGGQSSYNEQFF. CDR3 nucleotide sequence: TGCGCCAGCAGCTCCCGTGGAGGACAGAGCTCCTACAATGAGCAGTTCTTC.

This chain connects TRBV27 to TRBJ2-5, with 8 bases aligning to TRBD2. The CDR3 is made up of 15 amino acids. J gave up 0 bases and V 4 bases, and 4 bases lay outside the gene matches. Germline CDR1 and CDR2: MNHEY and SMNVEV (reference sequence). CDR3: CASSYRGGYQETQYF. The CDR3 nucleotides are TGTGCCAGCAGTTACCGGGGGGGGTACCAAGAGACCCAGTACTTC.

This clonotype was recorded at least ten times. The chain recombines TRBV20-1 with TRBJ2-7; 8 positions match TRBD1. The CDR3 covers 14 residues. The V gene end was trimmed by 6 bases and the J gene end by 3 bases; junction bases not matched to a gene: 10. Germline V gives CDR1 DFQATT, CDR2 SNEGSKA (reference sequence). The CDR3 here is CSAKPGGSGYEQYV. The CDR3 DNA is TGCAGTGCAAAACCAGGGGGCTCTGGCTACGAGCAGTACGTC.

As regards this clonotype: Just one base apart from a much larger clone, this may be a read error. The V and J genes are TRBV2 and TRBJ2-2, with TRBD2 matching 10 bases. Germline values: CDR1 SNHLY, CDR2 FYNNEI. The CDR3 has 14 amino acids. DNA of the CDR3: TGTGCCAGTTCGGGACTAGCGAACACCTGGGAGCTGTTTTTT. Translated, it gives CASSGLANTWELFF.

The chain joins TRBV7-3 to TRBJ1-1; maybe TRBD1 (5 bases). Germline lookup yields CDR1 SGHTA and CDR2 FQGTGA. Trimming shortened V by 2 bases and J by 0 bases, and 13 bases separated the two germline ends. CDR3 size: 16 residues. The CDR3 DNA is TGTGCCAGCAGCTTAGGGGGACGAGGGATGAACACTGAAGCTTTCTTT. Residues: CASSLGGRGMNTEAFF.